These 32 T cell receptor beta chains originate from one sample sequenced in a study of control samples from healthy donors and cancer patients. The repertoire was sequenced with immunoSEQ multiplex PCR; TCRdb's copy has only in-frame clones and lacks some. The sample has more than 140,000 clones; roughly 92% are singletons. Sequencing was done on a sample of blood. These receptors were collected from a man aged 35-49 years in good health.

CDR3: CASSLGDRFQSLSYEQYF. The DNA for the CDR3 is TGTGCCAGCAGCTTAGGGGACAGGTTTCAGTCCCTATCCTACGAGCAGTACTTC. The rearrangement joins TRBV5-6 to TRBJ2-7, with TRBD1 matching 8 bases. This CDR3 contains 18 residues. Germline assignment: CDR1 SGHDT and CDR2 YYEEEE. The junction had 14 bases not matched to a gene; V was cut back by 2 bases and J by 1 base.

This clone has just one count. The CDR3 DNA is TGCGCCAGCAGCTTGTCACGGGGTACCACAGATACGCAGTATTTT. As protein: CASSLSRGTTDTQYF. This rearrangement joins TRBV5-1 to TRBJ2-3, with a possible D match to TRBD2 (5 bases). Germline values: CDR1 SGHRS, CDR2 YFSETQ. V dropped 1 base and J dropped 2 bases, with 11 bases sitting between them. The CDR3 has 15 amino acids.

This clone has only a few counts. The chain is built from TRBV3-1 (or the pseudogene TRBV3-2) and TRBJ2-5; D not resolved. In germline, CDR1 is LGHDT, CDR2 YNNKEL (reference sequence). The V and J ends lost 2 bases and 2 bases respectively, with 15 bases between them. CDR3 length: 16 amino acids. This chain's CDR3 is CASSQKTSRSQETQYF. The CDR3 nucleotides are TGTGCCAGCAGCCAAAAAACATCTAGAAGTCAAGAGACCCAGTACTTC.

The chain is built from TRBV5-1 and TRBJ2-1; D may correspond to TRBD1 or TRBD2 (6 bases each). The ends were cut back, 1 base at V and 4 bases at J, with 12 bases in the middle. The CDR3 extends over 15 amino acids. Germline CDR1 is SGHRS and CDR2 is YFSETQ. For the CDR3, the DNA is TGCGCCAGCAGCTTGACCGGGGGCCTATACAATGAGCAGTTCTTC. This sequence encodes CASSLTGGLYNEQFF.

V gene TRBV24-1 combines with J gene TRBJ1-4, with D uncertain. This CDR3 region has 15 residues. V gave up 6 bases and J gave up 3 bases, with 13 bases separating them. Germline CDR1 reads KGHDR; CDR2 reads SFDVKD. The CDR3 nucleotides are TGTGCCACCAGTCGCGGGGTCTCTCCTAATGAAAAACTGTTTTTT. It translates to CATSRGVSPNEKLFF.

The rearrangement uses TRBV11-2 and TRBJ2-7; D gene uncertain. CDR1 SGHAT and CDR2 FQNNGV come from the germline V gene. CDR3 length: 13 amino acids. Trimming pared 0 bases from V and 5 bases from J, leaving 8 bases between. This CDR3 is CASSLDRGNEQYF. DNA of the CDR3: TGTGCCAGCAGCTTAGATCGTGGTAACGAGCAGTACTTC.

The count of this clone is one. The genes are TRBV15 and TRBJ1-1, with 8 nucleotides matching TRBD1. The germline V gene encodes CDR1 LNHNV and CDR2 YYDKDF (reference sequence). The trim removed 1 base at V and 6 bases at J, leaving 7 bases unmatched. The CDR3 consists of 15 residues. In DNA, the CDR3 is TGTGCCACCAGCAGAGGGTTGCAGGGGGCCTCTGAAGCTTTCTTT. This translates into CATSRGLQGASEAFF.

The chain employs TRBV28 and TRBJ2-2; TRBD2 agrees at 10 bases. Germline CDR1 reads MDHEN; CDR2 reads SYDVKM. This CDR3 has 15 amino acids. V was pared by 3 bases and J by 5 bases, with 3 bases of the junction left unmatched. The CDR3 bases are TGTGCCAGCAGTTTCAGCGGGAGGGGGACCGGGGAGCTGTTTTTT. It yields the protein CASSFSGRGTGELFF.

The chain links TRBV5-1 to TRBJ2-5; no clear D. Germline values: CDR1 SGHRS, CDR2 YFSETQ. The CDR3 spans 11 residues. Between the trimmed V and J ends, which lost 4 bases and 4 bases, there was a span of 5 bases. CDR3 in amino acids: CASSVGETQYF. In nucleotides, the CDR3 is TGCGCCAGCAGCGTTGGAGAGACCCAGTACTTC. Full variable domain (missing parts from reference TRBV5-1 and TRBJ2-5): KAGVTQTPRYLIKTRGQQVTLSCSPISGHRSVSWYQQTPGQGLQFLFEYFSETQRNKGNFPGRFSGRQFSNSRSEMNVSTLELGDSALYLCASSVGETQYFGPGTRLLVL.

The V gene is TRBV27, the J gene TRBJ2-7; TRBD1 aligns across 9 bases. This CDR3 has 15 residues. Germline CDR1 MNHEY, CDR2 SMNVEV (reference sequence). V was pared by 5 bases and J by 2 bases, with 7 bases of the junction left unmatched. In DNA form, the CDR3 reads TGTGCCAGCAGTCCACAGGGACAGGGTCCCTACGAGCAGTACTTC. Protein sequence: CASSPQGQGPYEQYF.

The rearrangement uses TRBV9 and TRBJ1-1, with D hard to call. In germline, CDR1 is SGDLS, CDR2 YYNGEE. The ends were cut back, 0 bases at V and 3 bases at J, with 9 bases in the middle. The CDR3 extends over 14 amino acids. CDR3 region: CASSVDSRYTEAFF. As DNA, the CDR3 is TGTGCCAGCAGCGTAGATAGTCGATACACTGAAGCTTTCTTT.

The V gene is TRBV9, the J gene TRBJ2-2; unclear D gene. Germline CDR1 is SGDLS and CDR2 is YYNGEE. V lost 3 bases and J lost 4, with 4 bases in between. The CDR3 sequence is 12 residues long. The CDR3 nucleotides read TGTGCCAGCAGCGGTGGCACCGGGGAGCTGTTTTTT. Protein product: CASSGGTGELFF.

The V and J genes are TRBV5-6 and TRBJ2-7, with a weak D call TRBD1 (8 bases). The V and J ends lost 3 bases and 1 base respectively, with 14 bases between them. The CDR3 has 15 residues. Germline V CDR1 and CDR2: SGHDT, YYEEEE. This CDR3 reads CASSSGGQASYEQYF. CDR3 sequence (DNA): TGTGCCAGCAGCTCGGGGGGACAGGCGTCCTACGAGCAGTACTTC.

The rearrangement uses TRBV5-5 and TRBJ1-2; D might be TRBD1 (5 bases). CDR3 length equals 16 residues. Trimming shortened V by 4 bases and J by 0 bases, and 16 bases separated the two germline ends. CDR1 is SGHKS, CDR2 YYEKEE, per germline (reference sequence). CDR3 amino acids: CASSPLGGTANYGYTF. As DNA, the CDR3 is TGTGCCAGCAGCCCCCTCGGGGGTACAGCTAACTATGGCTACACCTTC. Using reference TRBV5-5 and TRBJ1-2 for the parts outside the CDR3, the full variable domain is DAGVTQSPTHLIKTRGQQVTLRCSPISGHKSVSWYQQVLGQGPQFIFQYYEKEERGRGNFPDRFSARQFPNYSSELNVNALLLGDSALYLCASSPLGGTANYGYTFGSGTRLTVV.

The CDR3: CASSLLRGTGELFF. CDR3 DNA: TGTGCCAGCAGCTTGTTAAGGGGCACCGGGGAGCTGTTTTTT. The chain links TRBV5-5 to TRBJ2-2; tentative D call: TRBD1 (5 bases). The V end lost 1 base, the J end lost 4 bases, and 8 bases lay between the germline ends. CDR1 and CDR2 from the germline V gene are SGHKS and YYEKEE (reference sequence). The CDR3 is made up of 14 amino acids.

This clone showed up just once. The CDR3 here is CASSLVSGGGPTYHEQFF. The CDR3 bases are TGTGCCAGCAGCTTAGTGTCCGGGGGGGGCCCTACGTACCATGAGCAGTTCTTC. The genes are TRBV7-2 and TRBJ2-1, with TRBD2 identical over 8 bases. The CDR3 is made up of 18 amino acids. CDR1 is SGHTA, CDR2 FQGNSA, per germline. Trimming removed 1 base from V and 8 bases from J; junction bases left unmatched: 16.

The chain is built from TRBV6-5 and TRBJ1-1; D call uncertain. The CDR3 consists of 11 residues. Per germline, CDR1 MNHEY and CDR2 SVGAGI. V was pared by 6 bases and J by 6 bases, with 8 bases between. The CDR3, as DNA: TGTGCCAGCAGGGAGGTCTCTGAAGCTTTCTTT. Its protein product is CASREVSEAFF.

The CDR3 nucleotides read TGTGCCAGCAGAGGTAGGGGCTACACCTTC. It yields the protein CASRGRGYTF. The rearrangement links TRBV28 to TRBJ1-2; no clear D. Germline-derived CDR1 and CDR2 are MDHEN and SYDVKM. The CDR3 spans 10 residues. The ends were cut back, 6 bases at V and 8 bases at J, with 7 bases in the middle.

V gene TRBV25-1 combines with J gene TRBJ2-3; possibly TRBD2 for D (6 bases). Germline CDR1 MGHDK, CDR2 SYGVNS. The V gene lost 8 bases and the J gene lost 4 bases, with 10 bases spanning the gap. The CDR3 is 12 residues long. CDR3 sequence reads: CASGGFADTQYF. The CDR3 coding sequence is TGTGCCAGCGGGGGGTTTGCAGATACGCAGTATTTT.

The chain is built from TRBV7-9 and TRBJ1-1; a possible D gene is TRBD1 (6 bases). The CDR3 covers 13 residues. Germline CDR1 and CDR2: SEHNR and FQNEAQ (reference sequence). V was shortened by 5 bases and J by 3 bases, with 10 bases between the two germline ends. The CDR3 loop is CASSEGGYTEAFF. CDR3 DNA sequence: TGTGCCAGCAGCGAGGGGGGCTACACTGAAGCTTTCTTT.

V gene TRBV30 combines with J gene TRBJ1-5, with 9 positions matching TRBD1. After removal of 0 bases from V and 7 bases from J, the junction contained 1 base not matched to a gene. CDR1 GTSNPN and CDR2 SVGIG come from the germline V gene (reference sequence). CDR3 length: 13 residues. As DNA, the CDR3 is TGTGCCTGGAGTGTAACAGGGGGCCAGCCCCAGCATTTT. Amino acid sequence: CAWSVTGGQPQHF.

The count of this clone is one. The V and J genes are TRBV18 and TRBJ2-5; D might be TRBD2 (6 bases). Germline CDR1 reads KGHSH; CDR2 reads LQKENI. This CDR3 is built from 14 residues. The V gene lost 1 base and the J gene lost 5 bases, with 11 bases spanning the gap. CDR3 residues: CASSPRGVIETQYF. The CDR3 DNA is TGTGCCAGCTCACCACGGGGGGTTATCGAGACCCAGTACTTC.

The rearrangement joins TRBV14 to TRBJ1-1; TRBD1 matches at 8 bases. The germline CDR1 and CDR2 sequences are SGHDN and FVKESK. The CDR3 is made up of 15 amino acids. J gave up 1 base and V 4 bases, and 5 bases lay outside the gene matches. The DNA of the CDR3 is TGTGCCAGCAGCCTCCGGACAGGGCGGAACACTGAAGCTTTCTTT. Translating gives CASSLRTGRNTEAFF.

The CDR3 DNA is TGCGCCAGCAGCCAAGATGCGGCCAGGGTGGAATACGAGCAGTACTTC. It yields the protein CASSQDAARVEYEQYF. The chain joins TRBV4-1 to TRBJ2-7; TRBD1 is a possible D gene (5 bases). With 0 bases removed from V and 4 bases from J, the gap between germline ends came to 16 bases. The CDR3 has 16 residues. CDR1 is MGHRA and CDR2 is YSYEKL in the germline V gene.

This sequence joins TRBV6-5 and TRBJ2-2, with a possible D match to TRBD1 (6 bases). CDR3 size: 14 residues. Deletions cut 10 bases from V and 6 bases from J, with 18 bases between. CDR1 MNHEY and CDR2 SVGAGI come from the germline V gene. CDR3 loop: CAISAGTSAGELFF. Written as DNA, the CDR3 is TGTGCCATCTCGGCCGGGACATCGGCCGGGGAGCTGTTTTTT.

The genes are TRBV13 and TRBJ2-7, with 15 nucleotides matching TRBD2. Trimming removed 5 bases from V and 3 bases from J; junction bases left unmatched: 5. CDR1 and CDR2 (germline): PRHDT, FYEKMQ (reference sequence). This CDR3 has 16 residues. Here the CDR3 DNA reads TGTGCCAGCAGCCCCCGGACTAGCGGGGGGGACTACGAGCAGTACTTC. It codes for CASSPRTSGGDYEQYF.

The chain couples TRBV5-4 to TRBJ2-5; D unclear. The CDR3 sequence is 14 residues long. Germline lookup yields CDR1 SGHNT and CDR2 YYREEE (reference sequence). The V end lost 0 bases, the J end lost 2 bases, and 8 bases lay between the germline ends. The CDR3 loop reads CASSLAQVQETQYF. The CDR3 coding sequence is TGTGCCAGCAGCTTGGCCCAGGTGCAAGAGACCCAGTACTTC.

The chain's CDR3 is CASSSGGPDQPQHF. CDR3 DNA sequence: TGTGCCAGCAGTTCCGGGGGCCCCGATCAGCCCCAGCATTTT. The rearrangement links TRBV28 to TRBJ1-5, with D possibly being TRBD1 (6 bases). The CDR3 is 14 amino acids. CDR1 MDHEN and CDR2 SYDVKM come from the germline V gene. V was clipped by 4 bases and J by 5 bases, with 12 bases between them.

CDR3: CASSPLGSRTEAFF. CDR3 DNA: TGCGCCAGCAGCCCCCTCGGGTCGAGGACTGAAGCTTTCTTT. The chain combines TRBV5-1 with TRBJ1-1; no clear D. Germline CDR1 is SGHRS and CDR2 is YFSETQ. V was clipped by 4 bases and J by 5 bases, with 15 bases between them. The CDR3 is 14 amino acids.

The CDR3 DNA reads as TGTGCCAGCAGCTTAAGGGGCAGGGTGAAAGAAAAACTGTTTTTT. It translates to CASSLRGRVKEKLFF. The rearrangement joins TRBV7-9 to TRBJ1-4, with a possible D match to TRBD1 (5 bases). The CDR3 covers 15 residues. Germline V gives CDR1 SEHNR, CDR2 FQNEAQ (reference sequence). Trimming took 2 bases from V and 8 from J, leaving 15 bases between them.

J is TRBJ2-1 and V is TRBV9; the D gene is possibly TRBD2 (6 bases). V lost 2 bases to trimming and J lost 8 bases, with 8 bases between them. Germline values: CDR1 SGDLS, CDR2 YYNGEE. This CDR3 is 12 amino acids long. CDR3 loop: CASSVTGDEQFF. Written as DNA, the CDR3 is TGTGCCAGCAGCGTGACGGGGGATGAGCAGTTCTTC.

V usage is TRBV5-4 and J usage is TRBJ1-6; 12 nucleotides agree with TRBD1. This CDR3 is built from 16 residues. From germline, CDR1 is SGHNT and CDR2 YYREEE (reference sequence). The V and J ends lost 4 bases and 7 bases, in that order; junction bases with no gene match: 6. The CDR3 sequence is CASSPGQGATNSPLHF. Here the CDR3 DNA reads TGTGCCAGCAGCCCGGGACAGGGGGCTACCAATTCACCCCTCCACTTT.